What follows describes a single T cell receptor beta chain. Frequency shows this clonotype is large (0.1 to 1%); no count was noted. It lacks a known antigen. The sample belongs to a study of T cells in severe cutaneous drug reactions (dated by TCRdb to the late 2010s). As for the study more broadly: Patients were recruited between the early 2010s and the late 2010s from Taiwan, Thailand and a European registry network. Only patients with a probable or definite SJS/TEN or DRESS diagnosis by RegiSCAR criteria were enrolled. The Naranjo algorithm and the ALDEN drug causality algorithm were used to assign the culprit drug. Blister fluids/cells, PBMC and other biological samples were taken from patients in the acute stage or the recovery stage. The study combined bulk TCR sequencing with single-cell sequencing, quantitative PCR validation, functional assays and transgenic mouse experiments. Libraries were prepared using iRepertoire multiplex PCR, and a comparison was cited by the authors in which similar capture of abundant clonotypes was shown across iRepertoire and 5' RACE methods with or without UMI. Findings and caveats that apply to the study as a whole: Whether the public TCR generalizes to SJS/TEN caused by other drugs was noted by the authors as still needing further study. All seven CBZ-SJS/TEN blister samples contained a public TCRbeta CDR3 (mean around 15%), which was undetectable or scarce in tolerant-control and healthy-donor PBMC.

Library preparation used the iRepertoire multiplex PCR system with TCR subtype-specific primers for both bulk and single-cell sequencing. Multiplex PCR with primers aimed at the V, D and J gene regions produced the bulk TCR beta libraries. Bulk TCR library preparation used roughly 95-500 ng of RNA per sample as input. An Illumina MiSeq was used to sequence bulk TCR beta amplicons. The original methods were these. Sample misassignments and low-quality sequencing reads were filtered out during quality control steps. CDR3 was defined as the amino acids between the V-gene Y[YFLI]C motif and the J-segment [FW]GXGT motif. The IMGT database served as the reference for assigning TRBV and TRBJ genes and CDR3 clonotypes. TRBV expression in each sample was normalized to the mean expression of the same gene in PBMC from some 45 healthy donors. Once TCRdb had reprocessed the reads, it stored one entry per CDR3 protein sequence and supplied no DNA. TCRdb assigned the V and J calls; the authors' analysis was not used. This sample's clone table shows 1,200 or so distinct CDR3 sequences. The ten largest account for around 20% of the sample.

Sequenced donors were patients with carbamazepine-induced Stevens-Johnson syndrome or toxic epidermal necrolysis (CBZ-SJS/TEN). Patients with drug-induced severe cutaneous adverse reactions had T cell receptor repertoires profiled by next-generation sequencing to look for drug-specific clonotypes. The RNA source was either peripheral blood mononuclear cells or blister cells from skin lesions. The sequenced sample was cells from a skin blister. The cell subset or site label corresponds to: unsorted cells from skin lesion blisters. This TCR derives from a human donor with Stevens-Johnson syndrome, a severe cutaneous drug reaction.

The CDR3 region reads CATSRTGTQETQYF. This receptor chain uses TRBV24-1 and TRBJ2-5; TCRdb names TRBD1, which stays unverified in the absence of DNA. The germline V gene yields KGHDR for CDR1 and SFDVKD for CDR2. The CDR3 has 14 amino acids, counting the end cysteine and phenylalanine. No nucleotide data were recorded.